A single sample is the source of the 27 T cell receptor beta chains below, sequenced in a study of cytomegalovirus exposure and HLA in healthy donors. PCR involved 60 Vbeta and 13 Jbeta primers. Here immunoSEQ multiplex PCR was the method, and the copy in TCRdb shows in-frame clones only, minus some. The table lists approximately 69,000 clones, 60% to 85% of them singletons, with around 3.3% in the top ten. Sequenced input: PBMCs. The receptors originated from a man between 18 and 29 years old in good health and CMV-seronegative.

V usage is TRBV19 and J usage is TRBJ1-1; D gene unclear. The CDR3 is made up of 14 amino acids. The germline V and J ends were trimmed by 7 bases and 1 base, with 13 bases remaining between them. Germline V CDR1 and CDR2: LNHDA, SQIVND (reference sequence). The CDR3 sequence is CASIDGAGNTEAFF. CDR3 sequence (DNA): TGTGCCAGTATTGATGGTGCGGGGAACACTGAAGCTTTCTTT. Variable domain in full (rest from reference TRBV19 and TRBJ1-1): DGGITQSPKYLFRKEGQNVTLSCEQNLNHDAMYWYRQDPGQGLRLIYYSQIVNDFQKGDIAEGYSVSREKKESFPLTVTSAQKNPTAFYLCASIDGAGNTEAFFGQGTRLTVV.

This sequence joins TRBV5-4 and TRBJ2-5; 7 bases agree with TRBD1. CDR3 size: 15 residues. Per the germline V gene, CDR1 is SGHNT and CDR2 is YYREEE (reference sequence). The V and J ends lost 5 bases and 1 base, in that order; junction bases with no gene match: 8. DNA for the CDR3: TGTGCCAGCAGACCTAGGACAGGCGCCCAAGAGACCCAGTACTTC. Translation gives CASRPRTGAQETQYF.

The chain links TRBV9 to TRBJ2-3, with 10 bases aligning to TRBD2. In germline, CDR1 is SGDLS, CDR2 YYNGEE. The CDR3 consists of 15 residues. V lost 5 bases, J lost 5 bases, and 8 bases stayed unmatched. CDR3 residues: CASSESGGDGDTQYF. CDR3 in DNA: TGTGCCAGCAGTGAGAGCGGGGGGGATGGAGATACGCAGTATTTT. Supplemented by reference TRBV9 and TRBJ2-3, the full variable domain reads DSGVTQTPKHLITATGQRVTLRCSPRSGDLSVYWYQQSLDQGLQFLIQYYNGEERAKGNILERFSAQQFPDLHSELNLSSLELGDSALYFCASSESGGDGDTQYFGPGTRLTVL.

The chain combines TRBV19 with TRBJ2-1; D is uncertain. The CDR3 covers 14 residues. V lost 0 bases and J lost 9, with 12 bases in between. Germline V gives CDR1 LNHDA, CDR2 SQIVND (reference sequence). CDR3 in amino acids: CASSIDPVPSEQFF. The CDR3 bases are TGTGCCAGTAGTATAGATCCCGTCCCCTCTGAGCAGTTCTTC.

The rearrangement joins TRBV7-2 to TRBJ2-1, with 7 bases identical to TRBD2. V lost 1 base, J lost 0 bases, and 9 bases stayed unmatched. CDR1 is SGHTA, CDR2 FQGNSA, per germline. This CDR3 is built from 18 residues. The CDR3 nucleotides are TGTGCCAGCAGCTTAGTGAGGGGTAGCGGGCGCTCCTACAATGAGCAGTTCTTC. Its translation: CASSLVRGSGRSYNEQFF.

This chain connects TRBV27 to TRBJ1-1, with a tentative D call TRBD1 (6 bases). V shed 6 bases and J shed 5 bases, with 13 bases lying between them. CDR3 length equals 13 residues. Germline CDR1 and CDR2: MNHEY and SMNVEV (reference sequence). The CDR3 is CASSATGRTEAFF. Written as DNA, the CDR3 is TGTGCCAGCAGCGCTACAGGGCGGACTGAAGCTTTCTTT.

This clone was observed a handful of times. This chain uses TRBV28 with TRBJ1-6; 10 bases map to TRBD1. The germline gives CDR1 MDHEN, CDR2 SYDVKM. The CDR3 runs to 15 residues. V lost 5 bases, J lost 6 bases, and 4 bases stayed unmatched. The CDR3 here is CASSTGTGANSPLHF. The CDR3 DNA is TGTGCCAGCAGTACTGGGACAGGGGCTAATTCACCCCTCCACTTT.

The J gene is TRBJ2-3, the V gene TRBV19; a weak D match, TRBD2 (7 bases). CDR1 and CDR2 from the germline V gene are LNHDA and SQIVND (reference sequence). V was pared by 6 bases and J by 1 base, with 17 bases between. The CDR3 spans 16 residues. The CDR3 nucleotides read TGTGCCAGTAGAGAGGGGGGGAGACAGGGCACAGATACGCAGTATTTT. As protein: CASREGGRQGTDTQYF.

This clone has just a few counts. CDR3 nucleotide sequence: TGCGCCTACAAACTGCTTCGACAGCCTAACTACGGGTGGTACTTC. Its protein is CAYKLLRQPNYGWYF. The rearrangement links TRBV10-1 to TRBJ2-7; D perhaps matches TRBD1 (5 bases). Germline values: CDR1 WNHNN, CDR2 SYGVQD (reference sequence). The CDR3 is made up of 15 amino acids. V was cut by 11 bases and J by 12 bases, with 32 bases left in between.

This chain uses TRBV30 with TRBJ2-2; 11 bases line up with TRBD2. The CDR3 runs to 16 residues. V was clipped by 8 bases and J by 4 bases; unmatched bases: 12. CDR1 and CDR2 from the germline V gene are GTSNPN and SVGIG (reference sequence). Here the CDR3 DNA reads TGTGCCAGCACGACTAGCGGGGTAGGATTCACCGGGGAGCTGTTTTTT. Protein: CASTTSGVGFTGELFF.

The chain employs TRBV7-7 and TRBJ1-1, with D possibly TRBD1 on 5 matching bases. The germline V gene encodes CDR1 SSHAT and CDR2 FNYEAQ (reference sequence). The V gene lost 5 bases and the J gene lost 2 bases, with 9 bases spanning the gap. This CDR3 is 13 amino acids long. The CDR3 DNA reads TGTGCCAGCAGCACCGACAGAAACACTGAAGCTTTCTTT. Its protein is CASSTDRNTEAFF.

The chain uses TRBV2 and TRBJ1-3; TRBD1 is a possible D gene (5 bases). CDR3 length: 14 residues. V was clipped by 3 bases and J by 2 bases, with 8 bases between them. Germline-derived CDR1 and CDR2 are SNHLY and FYNNEI. The CDR3 nucleotides read TGTGCCAGCAGTGAGGGCAGGGCTGGAAACACCATATATTTT. This translates into CASSEGRAGNTIYF.

This chain links TRBV6-6 with TRBJ1-5; 7 nucleotides agree with TRBD1. CDR1 is MNHNY and CDR2 is SVGAGI in the germline V gene (reference sequence). The CDR3 spans 15 residues. Trimming at V came to 6 bases and at J to 0 bases, leaving 5 bases not matched to a gene. The CDR3 DNA sequence: TGTGCCAGCAGACGGGACAGAAATAGCAATCAGCCCCAGCATTTT. This sequence encodes CASRRDRNSNQPQHF.

V gene TRBV6-5 combines with J gene TRBJ1-5; D is unclear. Trimming left V 2 bases short and J 4 bases short, with 9 bases between. This CDR3 comprises 14 residues. CDR1 is MNHEY, CDR2 SVGAGI, per germline. The CDR3 DNA sequence: TGTGCCAGCAGTTACGACGGCAGGAATCAGCCCCAGCATTTT. It specifies CASSYDGRNQPQHF.

V usage is TRBV2 and J usage is TRBJ1-5; perhaps TRBD1 as D (5 bases). CDR1 SNHLY and CDR2 FYNNEI come from the germline V gene. Deletions cut 6 bases from V and 2 bases from J, with 17 bases between. This CDR3 is 16 amino acids long. The CDR3 nucleotides read TGTGCCAGCAGGGGAGGGACTTCGGCAGGCAATCAGCCCCAGCATTTT. Encoded protein: CASRGGTSAGNQPQHF.

This chain links TRBV5-4 with TRBJ1-1; D unresolved. Germline V gene lookup returns CDR1 SGHNT and CDR2 YYREEE (reference sequence). This CDR3 comprises 11 residues. Trimming removed 5 bases at V and 6 bases at J, with 8 bases between. This CDR3 is CASSGQSEAFF. CDR3 in DNA: TGTGCCAGCAGTGGGCAATCTGAAGCTTTCTTT.

The chain couples TRBV27 to TRBJ2-7, with D perhaps matching TRBD2 (7 bases). Looked up from germline, CDR1 is MNHEY and CDR2 is SMNVEV (reference sequence). The CDR3 runs 15 residues. The V gene lost 2 bases and the J gene lost 2 bases, with 13 bases spanning the gap. CDR3 sequence reads: CASSLRRGPAYEQYF. The CDR3 bases are TGTGCCAGCAGTTTAAGGCGGGGGCCCGCCTACGAGCAGTACTTC.

This chain links TRBV5-4 with TRBJ2-5; TRBD2 agrees at 11 bases. V dropped 4 bases and J dropped 3; count of bases not matched to a gene: 5. CDR1 is SGHNT and CDR2 is YYREEE in the germline V gene (reference sequence). The CDR3 totals 15 residues. CDR3 sequence reads: CASSPQTSGEETQYF. The DNA of the CDR3 is TGTGCCAGCAGCCCACAGACTAGCGGGGAAGAGACCCAGTACTTC. Looking up the rest from reference TRBV5-4 and TRBJ2-5 gives the full variable domain: ETGVTQSPTHLIKTRGQQVTLRCSSQSGHNTVSWYQQALGQGPQFIFQYYREEENGRGNFPPRFSGLQFPNYSSELNVNALELDDSALYLCASSPQTSGEETQYFGPGTRLLVL.

The chain employs TRBV21-1 and TRBJ1-3; the table's TRBD1 call for D was not verified on the DNA. TRBV21-1 corresponds to a pseudogene. This CDR3 spans 16 amino acids. For the CDR3, the DNA is TGTGCCAGCAGCAAATCTTGGGGCAGCCATGGAAACACCATATATTTT. Its protein product is CASSKSWGSHGNTIYF.

V usage is TRBV5-5 and J usage is TRBJ1-2; D is ambiguous. V lost 2 bases, J lost 0 bases, and 5 bases lay in between. Germline CDR1 SGHKS, CDR2 YYEKEE (reference sequence). The CDR3 is made up of 13 amino acids. The CDR3 loop reads CASSFRANYGYTF. The DNA of the CDR3 is TGTGCCAGCAGCTTTCGGGCTAACTATGGCTACACCTTC.

This sequence joins TRBV18 and TRBJ1-2, with D perhaps matching TRBD1 (5 bases). The CDR3 is 15 amino acids. V was trimmed by 0 bases and J by 3 bases, leaving 11 bases between them. The germline V gene has CDR1 KGHSH and CDR2 LQKENI. The CDR3, as DNA: TGTGCCAGCTCACCACCAACAGGTACTCACTATGGCTACACCTTC. This encodes CASSPPTGTHYGYTF.

The genes are TRBV29-1 and TRBJ2-2; unclear D gene. V lost 5 bases and J 3 bases, leaving 13 bases between the germline ends. This CDR3 has 14 amino acids. The germline CDR1 and CDR2 sequences are SQVTM and ANQGSEA. The CDR3 loop reads CSVTGVWDTGELFF. CDR3 sequence (DNA): TGCAGCGTTACGGGTGTGTGGGACACCGGGGAGCTGTTTTTT.

The chain couples TRBV7-9 to TRBJ2-5, with 10 bases fitting TRBD2. Unmatched junction bases numbered 8, after V lost 3 bases and J lost 4 bases. The CDR3 loop spans 16 amino acids. CDR1 and CDR2 from the germline V gene are SEHNR and FQNEAQ (reference sequence). CDR3: CASSFHGTSVGETQYF. CDR3 sequence (DNA): TGTGCCAGCAGCTTCCACGGGACTAGCGTTGGAGAGACCCAGTACTTC. Together with reference TRBV7-9 and TRBJ2-5, the CDR3 gives the full variable domain: DTGVSQNPRHKITKRGQNVTFRCDPISEHNRLYWYRQTLGQGPEFLTYFQNEAQLEKSRLLSDRFSAERPKGSFSTLEIQRTEQGDSAMYLCASSFHGTSVGETQYFGPGTRLLVL.

The chain combines TRBV19 with TRBJ2-1; D is undetermined. Germline V CDR1 and CDR2: LNHDA, SQIVND (reference sequence). V was cut by 3 bases and J by 6 bases, with 15 bases left in between. The CDR3 is 15 amino acids. The CDR3 sequence is CASSIGLEQFNEQFF. The CDR3 nucleotides are TGTGCCAGTAGTATTGGGTTGGAACAGTTCAATGAGCAGTTCTTC.

This clone was seen only a few times. V usage is TRBV6-6 and J usage is TRBJ1-3; 7 bases are a match to TRBD1. From germline, CDR1 is MNHNY and CDR2 SVGAGI (reference sequence). The length of the CDR3 is 14 residues. With 2 bases clipped from V and 4 bases from J, the junction kept 2 bases outside the gene matches. In DNA form, the CDR3 reads TGTGCCAGCAGTTACGGGACAGAGGGAAACACCATATATTTT. Protein sequence: CASSYGTEGNTIYF.

The DNA for the CDR3 is TGTGCCAGTAGGCGGGATGGGGAACAGCCCCAGCATTTT. Translated: CASRRDGEQPQHF. The J gene is TRBJ1-5, the V gene TRBV19; no firm D call. Per the germline V gene, CDR1 is LNHDA and CDR2 is SQIVND (reference sequence). Trimming cost V 6 bases and J 7 bases, with 13 bases left between them. CDR3 length: 13 residues.

The chain has TRBV4-1 and TRBJ2-1, with 9 nucleotides matching TRBD1. Germline trimming cut 1 base from V and 8 bases from J; bases unmatched to any gene: 6. The CDR3 covers 15 residues. Germline CDR1 MGHRA, CDR2 YSYEKL. CDR3 residues: CASSQGQGVYDEQFF. The CDR3 DNA is TGCGCCAGCAGCCAAGGACAGGGGGTGTACGATGAGCAGTTCTTC.